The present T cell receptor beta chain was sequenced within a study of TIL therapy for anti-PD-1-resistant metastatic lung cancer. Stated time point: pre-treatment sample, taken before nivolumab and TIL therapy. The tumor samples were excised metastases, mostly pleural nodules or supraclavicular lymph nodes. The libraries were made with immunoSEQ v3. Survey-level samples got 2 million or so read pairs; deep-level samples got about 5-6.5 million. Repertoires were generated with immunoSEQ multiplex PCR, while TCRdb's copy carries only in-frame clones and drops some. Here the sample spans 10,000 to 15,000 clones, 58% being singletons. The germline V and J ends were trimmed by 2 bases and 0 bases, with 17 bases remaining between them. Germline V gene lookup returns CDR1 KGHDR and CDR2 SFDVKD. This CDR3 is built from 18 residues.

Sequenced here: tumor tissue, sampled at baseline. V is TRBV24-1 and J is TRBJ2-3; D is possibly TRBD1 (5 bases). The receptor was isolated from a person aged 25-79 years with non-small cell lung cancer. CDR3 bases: TGTGCCACCAGTGATTCCGGCAGGGCTACCGCTAGCACAGATACGCAGTATTTT. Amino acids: CATSDSGRATASTDTQYF.